One and the same sample provided the 24 T cell receptor beta chains below, sequenced in a study of blood T cell repertoires in COVID-19. Clones were read by immunoSEQ multiplex PCR, and TCRdb kept only the in-frame ones, dropping some. The sample consists of hundreds of thousands of clones, around nine tenths of them appearing once. Sequenced: PBMCs or T cells enriched from blood (not recorded which). All receptors derive from a woman aged 18-30 years who had been exposed to COVID-19.

The chain recombines TRBV29-1 with TRBJ1-2, with TRBD1 matching 8 bases. The germline gives CDR1 SQVTM, CDR2 ANQGSEA. The CDR3 is made up of 16 amino acids. Unmatched junction bases numbered 15, after V lost 6 bases and J lost 3 bases. The CDR3 sequence: CSVRHIGQGRYYGYTF. The CDR3 coding sequence is TGCAGCGTCCGACACATTGGACAGGGCCGATACTATGGCTACACCTTC. Using reference TRBV29-1 and TRBJ1-2 for the parts outside the CDR3, the full variable domain is SAVISQKPSRDICQRGTSLTIQCQVDSQVTMMFWYRQQPGQSLTLIATANQGSEATYESGFVIDKFPISRPNLTFSTLTVSNMSPEDSSIYLCSVRHIGQGRYYGYTFGSGTRLTVV.

This chain uses TRBV10-3 with TRBJ1-2; 7 nucleotides agree with TRBD1. The CDR3 consists of 15 residues. The V gene's germline CDR1 is ENHRY and CDR2 SYGVKD. V lost 2 bases to trimming and J lost 1 base; unmatched junction nucleotides: 4. CDR3 DNA sequence: TGTGCCATCAGTGAGACAGGGGAAGATAACTATGGCTACACCTTC. It translates to CAISETGEDNYGYTF.

V usage is TRBV20-1 and J usage is TRBJ2-1; 8 nucleotides agree with TRBD2. The J segment lost 2 bases and the V segment lost 3 bases, leaving 6 bases of the junction unmatched. The length of the CDR3 is 15 residues. CDR1 is DFQATT and CDR2 is SNEGSKA in the germline V gene (reference sequence). In nucleotides, the CDR3 is TGCAGTGCTAGTGAAGGGGGACTAGCCTACAATGAGCAGTTCTTC. Amino acid sequence: CSASEGGLAYNEQFF.

A remark on this clone: This specimen includes other DNA sequences encoding the same CDR3. The chain carries TRBV3-1 (or the pseudogene TRBV3-2) and TRBJ1-6; D is ambiguous. Germline V CDR1 and CDR2: LGHDT, YNNKEL (reference sequence). Trimming shortened V by 1 base and J by 10 bases, and 8 bases separated the two germline ends. The length of the CDR3 is 13 residues. The CDR3 sequence: CASSQGRGSPLHF. The CDR3 region has the DNA TGTGCCAGCAGCCAAGGTCGCGGGTCACCCCTCCACTTT.

This chain connects TRBV5-4 to TRBJ1-5, with a weak D call TRBD1 (6 bases). The CDR3 is made up of 14 amino acids. Germline values: CDR1 SGHNT, CDR2 YYREEE (reference sequence). V lost 5 bases and J 2 bases, leaving 11 bases between the germline ends. CDR3 loop: CASSLQGRNQPQHF. The DNA for the CDR3 is TGTGCCAGCAGTCTACAGGGACGCAATCAGCCCCAGCATTTT.

This chain uses TRBV13 with TRBJ2-3, with D possibly being TRBD2 (6 bases). The V end lost 0 bases, the J end lost 0 bases, and 7 bases lay between the germline ends. CDR3 length equals 15 residues. Germline V gives CDR1 PRHDT, CDR2 FYEKMQ (reference sequence). The CDR3 region is CASSLGTSSTDTQYF. The DNA for the CDR3 is TGTGCCAGCAGCTTAGGGACTAGTAGCACAGATACGCAGTATTTT. Full variable domain (missing parts from reference TRBV13 and TRBJ2-3): AAGVIQSPRHLIKEKRETATLKCYPIPRHDTVYWYQQGPGQDPQFLISFYEKMQSDKGSIPDRFSAQQFSDYHSELNMSSLELGDSALYFCASSLGTSSTDTQYFGPGTRLTVL.

The chain combines TRBV27 with TRBJ1-3; 10 nucleotides match TRBD1. J lost 0 bases, V lost 7 bases, and 3 bases had no gene match. The germline CDR1 and CDR2 sequences are MNHEY and SMNVEV (reference sequence). This CDR3 has 15 residues. The CDR3 spells CASKRDRGSGNTIYF. The CDR3 DNA reads TGTGCCAGCAAACGGGACAGGGGCTCTGGAAACACCATATATTTT.

This chain joins TRBV28 and TRBJ2-7, with TRBD2 matching 7 bases. V dropped 7 bases and J dropped 2; count of bases not matched to a gene: 2. Germline V lookup: CDR1 MDHEN, CDR2 SYDVKM. There are 12 residues in the CDR3. The CDR3 reads CASTGTTYEQYF. The CDR3 DNA sequence: TGTGCCAGCACCGGGACTACCTACGAGCAGTACTTC.

This chain joins TRBV27 and TRBJ2-7; D might be TRBD1 (6 bases). V lost 3 bases, J lost 3 bases, and 9 bases lay in between. This CDR3 has 13 amino acids. Looked up from germline, CDR1 is MNHEY and CDR2 is SMNVEV (reference sequence). CDR3 sequence reads: CASSFGQIYEQYF. The DNA for the CDR3 is TGTGCCAGCAGTTTTGGACAGATCTACGAGCAGTACTTC.

V usage is TRBV6-5 and J usage is TRBJ1-4; D might be TRBD1 (5 bases). Per the germline V gene, CDR1 is MNHEY and CDR2 is SVGAGI. This CDR3 is 15 amino acids long. V lost 4 bases and J 8 bases, leaving 17 bases between the germline ends. CDR3 protein: CASSSRGGVLEKLFF. CDR3 nucleotides: TGTGCCAGCAGTTCCCGCGGAGGGGTTTTGGAAAAACTGTTTTTT.

The chain links TRBV13 to TRBJ1-6; 7 nucleotides match TRBD1. The germline V gene encodes CDR1 PRHDT and CDR2 FYEKMQ (reference sequence). Unmatched junction bases numbered 13, after V lost 5 bases and J lost 3 bases. The CDR3 loop spans 18 amino acids. The CDR3: CASSLGPPGQNYNSPLHF. Here the CDR3 DNA reads TGTGCCAGCAGCCTTGGGCCTCCGGGACAGAACTATAATTCACCCCTCCACTTT.

The rearrangement uses TRBV14 and TRBJ1-6; 7 bases are shared with TRBD1. J was trimmed by 9 bases and V by 0 bases; bases with no gene match: 5. Germline values: CDR1 SGHDN, CDR2 FVKESK. The CDR3 consists of 15 residues. CDR3 sequence reads: CASSQDLAGGSPLHF. CDR3 bases: TGTGCCAGCAGCCAAGACCTGGCAGGGGGTTCACCCCTCCACTTT.

The chain has TRBV6-2 or TRBV6-3 and TRBJ1-5; TRBD1 agrees at 7 bases. V was pared by 5 bases and J by 0 bases, with 10 bases of the junction left unmatched. This CDR3 is built from 17 residues. Per the germline V gene, CDR1 is MNHEY and CDR2 is SVGEGT. CDR3 region: CASSAPDRIYSNQPQHF. DNA of the CDR3: TGTGCCAGCAGTGCCCCGGACAGGATTTATAGCAATCAGCCCCAGCATTTT.

V usage is TRBV6-5 and J usage is TRBJ2-5; no reliable D call. The CDR3 totals 13 residues. Per the germline V gene, CDR1 is MNHEY and CDR2 is SVGAGI. V was trimmed by 6 bases and J by 5 bases, leaving 13 bases between them. In DNA, the CDR3 is TGTGCCAGCAGAGCTCCCGTCGGGGAGACCCAGTACTTC. Translating gives CASRAPVGETQYF.

The chain carries TRBV5-8 and TRBJ2-4, with TRBD2 matching 7 bases. V lost 1 base, J lost 0 bases, and 4 bases stayed unmatched. CDR1 and CDR2 from the germline V gene are SGHTS and YDEGEE. This CDR3 region has 16 residues. DNA for the CDR3: TGTGCCAGCAGCTTGAGCGGGATTCTAGCCAAAAACATTCAGTACTTC. Translating gives CASSLSGILAKNIQYF.

The CDR3 sequence: CASSQVYREDPETQYF. DNA of the CDR3: TGTGCCAGCAGCCAGGTCTACCGGGAGGACCCAGAGACCCAGTACTTC. The chain links TRBV5-4 to TRBJ2-5; 7 nucleotides agree with TRBD2. This CDR3 contains 16 residues. CDR1 and CDR2 from the germline V gene are SGHNT and YYREEE (reference sequence). The junction had 13 bases not matched to a gene; V was cut back by 4 bases and J by 4 bases. Drawing the rest from reference TRBV5-4 and TRBJ2-5, the complete variable domain is ETGVTQSPTHLIKTRGQQVTLRCSSQSGHNTVSWYQQALGQGPQFIFQYYREEENGRGNFPPRFSGLQFPNYSSELNVNALELDDSALYLCASSQVYREDPETQYFGPGTRLLVL.

The chain is built from TRBV11-2 and TRBJ2-2; D is unresolved. The CDR3 runs to 13 residues. Trimming removed 9 bases from V and 2 bases from J, with 10 bases in between. Germline loops: CDR1 SGHAT, CDR2 FQNNGV. CDR3 in DNA: TGTGCCAGTGCGGCTACAAACACCGGGGAGCTGTTTTTT. Its translation: CASAATNTGELFF.

The V gene is TRBV5-1, the J gene TRBJ2-7; 13 bases agree with TRBD2. Germline CDR1 reads SGHRS; CDR2 reads YFSETQ. Trimming took 3 bases from V and 4 from J; bases not matched to a gene: 10. The CDR3 contains 17 residues. The CDR3 nucleotides are TGCGCCAGCAGCTCGACCGGGACTAGCGGGAATTTGTACGAGCAGTACTTC. This encodes CASSSTGTSGNLYEQYF.

The CDR3 sequence is CASSHALMNTEAFF. For the CDR3, the DNA is TGTGCCAGCAGCCACGCGTTAATGAACACTGAAGCTTTCTTT. This rearrangement joins TRBV3-1 (or the pseudogene TRBV3-2) to TRBJ1-1; D is ambiguous. The CDR3 contains 14 residues. CDR1 LGHDT and CDR2 YNNKEL come from the germline V gene (reference sequence). V was clipped by 3 bases and J by 0 bases, with 8 bases between them.

The chain employs TRBV7-9 and TRBJ2-2, with 8 bases fitting TRBD2. Germline values: CDR1 SEHNR, CDR2 FQNEAQ (reference sequence). V lost 5 bases and J lost 6; bases outside the gene matches: 14. This CDR3 is built from 17 residues. DNA of the CDR3: TGTGCCAGCAGCATCCTTAAGACGGGAGGGCCCGCCGGGGAGCTGTTTTTT. Translation: CASSILKTGGPAGELFF.

The chain is built from TRBV12-3 or TRBV12-4 and TRBJ1-6; a possible D gene is TRBD1 (5 bases). The CDR3 extends over 13 amino acids. V was pared by 8 bases and J by 6 bases, with 11 bases between. In DNA form, the CDR3 reads TGTGCCAGCGCCAGCAGGGTTAATTCACCCCTCCACTTT. Amino acid sequence: CASASRVNSPLHF.

The V and J genes are TRBV4-1 and TRBJ2-5; TRBD2 might be the D (6 bases). CDR1 is MGHRA, CDR2 YSYEKL, per germline. Trimming took off 6 bases at V and 5 bases at J, with 22 bases between the two ends. This CDR3 has 16 residues. The CDR3 DNA follows: TGCGCCAGCAGTCTCGGCGGGGTAACAGGTGGGGAGACCCAGTACTTC. This gives the protein CASSLGGVTGGETQYF.

The rearrangement links TRBV28 to TRBJ2-7; TRBD1 aligns across 9 bases. This CDR3 is 14 amino acids long. The V segment lost 5 bases and the J segment 7 bases; nucleotides outside the gene matches: 9. Germline V gene lookup returns CDR1 MDHEN and CDR2 SYDVKM. CDR3 DNA: TGTGCCAGCAGTACACCAGGGACAGGGAGGGAGCAGTACTTC. It translates to CASSTPGTGREQYF.

Written as DNA, the CDR3 is TGCGCCAGCAGCCTATATTCCCTCTCGCGGGGGCGACTGAACACTGAAGCTTTCTTT. Its protein is CASSLYSLSRGRLNTEAFF. The chain links TRBV5-1 to TRBJ1-1, with TRBD1 as a possible D gene (6 bases). This CDR3 is built from 19 residues. Germline-derived CDR1 and CDR2 are SGHRS and YFSETQ. V gave up 4 bases and J gave up 0 bases, with 25 bases separating them.